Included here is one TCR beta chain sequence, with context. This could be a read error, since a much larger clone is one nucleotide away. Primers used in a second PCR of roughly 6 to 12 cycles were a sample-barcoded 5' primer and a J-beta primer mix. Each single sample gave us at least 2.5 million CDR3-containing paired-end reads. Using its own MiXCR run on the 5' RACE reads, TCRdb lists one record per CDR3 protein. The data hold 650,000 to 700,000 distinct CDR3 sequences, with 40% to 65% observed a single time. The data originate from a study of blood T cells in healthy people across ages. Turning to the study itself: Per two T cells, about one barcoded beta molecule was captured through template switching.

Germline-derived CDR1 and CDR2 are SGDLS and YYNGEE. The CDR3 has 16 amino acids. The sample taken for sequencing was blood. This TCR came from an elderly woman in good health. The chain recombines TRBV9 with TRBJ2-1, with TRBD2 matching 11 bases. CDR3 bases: TGTGCCGGCAGCTCCCAACTAGCGGGGGCATACAATGAGCAGTTCTTC. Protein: CAGSSQLAGAYNEQFF.